This T cell receptor beta chain was identified in a study of CD8 T cells in Susac syndrome (dated by TCRdb to the late 2010s). Notes on the research overall: The study used repertoire sequencing to test whether antigen drove CD8+ T cell activation and differentiation in Susac syndrome. The clonality of the CD8+ T cell repertoire was compared across about a dozen healthy donors, about 14 Susac syndrome patients and about 16 multiple sclerosis patients. General study outcomes and caveats: The number of individuals in the TCR sequencing and HLA analysis was recognized as being relatively small.

RNA was extracted using the RNeasy kit, and about 0.5 to 1 ug of the RNA was reverse transcribed with random hexamers. The immunoSEQ multiplex PCR assay, covering 54 Vbeta and 13 Jbeta segments, was used to amplify TCR beta CDR3 regions. Bias from PCR amplification was corrected by using a synthetic template baseline for primer optimization and for computational correction. The study's processing was this. Reads were annotated to V, D and J genes according to IMGT and were analyzed with immunoSEQ Analyzer, with only productive sequences retained. Clonality was calculated as one minus the Shannon entropy normalized by log2 of the number of productive unique sequences. Public and private clones were assessed among the 100 most prevalent clones of each patient and control. Susac-specific clones were defined as absent from healthy and MS cohorts, 850 to 1,300 published viral clones and other ImmuneACCESS disease sequences. TCRdb reworked the public reads: Q25 trimming with fastp, MiXCR clone assembly, productive beta chains retained. Duplicate CDR3 protein sequences are folded into a single record with the most common DNA and genes. The V and J calls come from TCRdb's annotation, not from the publication. The sample profile shows 350,000 to 550,000 distinct CDR3 sequences; 75% to 90% of them were found once. 0.12% of the sample is held by the ten biggest clonotypes.

A single count supports this clonotype. Its cognate antigen has yet to be identified. No much larger clone is present one base from it, and per-base qualities are unavailable. Just one read gives weak support. Inclusive of the bounding cysteine and phenylalanine, the CDR3 is 17 residues long. Just the 51-base CDR3 DNA is kept, in frame starting at base 1. Cut back by 3 bases and 2 bases, the V and J ends lie 18 bases apart. Peripheral blood CD8+ and CD4+ T cells from healthy donors, Susac syndrome patients and multiple sclerosis patients were profiled using high-throughput TCR beta sequencing. Multiple sclerosis controls were treatment-naive patients with stable or active relapsing-remitting disease fulfilling revised McDonald criteria. Bulk CD8+ and CD4+ T cells were purified by magnetic negative isolation, whereas CD8+ TEMRA cells were enriched by FACS. Blood was drawn into EDTA tubes, processed within 24 hours, and PBMCs were isolated by density gradient centrifugation. PBMCs intended for TCR sequencing were frozen in liquid nitrogen and were later thawed in a 37 degrees C water bath. A purity of at least 90% was achieved for sorted or isolated CD4+, CD8+ and CD8+ TEMRA cells.

The source material was CD8+ T cells from PBMCs. This TCR was sampled from a human donor with multiple sclerosis. The rearranged chain carries TRBV12-3 or TRBV12-4 and TRBJ2-3, and the D gene may be TRBD2, 6 bases matching. The CDR3 amino acid sequence is: CASSFGDPPRDTDTQYF. In nucleotide form, the sequence is TGTGCCAGCAGTTTTGGGGACCCCCCGCGGGACACAGATACGCAGTATTTT.